This TCR beta chain was recorded in a study of T-cell reconstitution after alpha-beta-depleted transplantation in children. For TCRbeta, the library was prepared with unique molecular identifiers. Each CDR3 protein gets one entry after TCRdb re-called the PCR reads with MiXCR. The profile shows 500,000 or so distinct CDR3 sequences, approximately 32% of them singletons. The sample consisted of PBMCs from the stem cell graft donor, taken from the stem cell graft. The receptor was isolated from a human donor who donated a stem cell graft to a child with aplastic anemia.

CDR3 loop: CASSSAGTFNIQYF. The CDR3 coding sequence is TGCGCCAGCAGCTCAGCCGGGACTTTCAACATTCAGTACTTC. V is TRBV5-1 and J is TRBJ2-4, with D possibly TRBD2 on 6 matching bases. V lost 3 bases and J 7 bases, leaving 14 bases between the germline ends. Germline CDR1 reads SGHRS; CDR2 reads YFSETQ. The CDR3 is made up of 14 amino acids.